Presented here are 32 T cell receptor beta chains from one specimen sequenced in a study of T cells in localized non-small cell lung cancer. Clones were read by immunoSEQ multiplex PCR, and TCRdb kept only the in-frame ones, dropping some. The sample consists of just under 20,000 clones, approximately 91% of them appearing once. This specimen consisted of peripheral blood, obtained before any cancer treatment. These receptors came from a man aged 40 to 70 with stage I lung adenocarcinoma.

This chain joins TRBV5-5 and TRBJ2-7; 8 bases line up with TRBD1. Germline lookup yields CDR1 SGHKS and CDR2 YYEKEE (reference sequence). V lost 4 bases, J lost 0 bases, and 6 bases stayed unmatched. CDR3 length: 15 amino acids. The CDR3 region has the DNA TGTGCCAGCAGCGTTGTGGACAGGGCCTCCTACGAGCAGTACTTC. Amino acid sequence: CASSVVDRASYEQYF.

The chain links TRBV5-1 to TRBJ2-1; D is perhaps TRBD1 or TRBD2 (6 bases each). Trimming left V 4 bases short and J 7 bases short, with 21 bases between. The CDR3 runs to 16 residues. Germline V lookup: CDR1 SGHRS, CDR2 YFSETQ. CDR3 protein: CASSHSWGALRNEQFF. The CDR3 nucleotides are TGCGCCAGCAGCCATAGTTGGGGGGCGCTTAGGAATGAGCAGTTCTTC.

This sequence joins TRBV27 and TRBJ1-1; 9 bases map to TRBD1. The germline V gene has CDR1 MNHEY and CDR2 SMNVEV (reference sequence). The junction had 7 bases not matched to a gene; V was cut back by 1 base and J by 4 bases. The CDR3 totals 16 residues. The CDR3 nucleotides read TGTGCCAGCAGTTTATATGGGGACAGGGTAAGCACTGAAGCTTTCTTT. Its protein is CASSLYGDRVSTEAFF.

The chain combines TRBV5-4 with TRBJ1-2; no reliable D call. V was cut by 4 bases and J by 1 base, with 5 bases left in between. Germline values: CDR1 SGHNT, CDR2 YYREEE (reference sequence). This CDR3 comprises 12 residues. The CDR3 nucleotides are TGTGCCAGCAGCACGGATAACTATGGCTACACCTTC. Its translation: CASSTDNYGYTF.

This chain connects TRBV18 to TRBJ2-2, with TRBD1 matching over 8 bases. Trimming at V came to 1 base and at J to 6 bases, leaving 4 bases not matched to a gene. Germline CDR1 and CDR2: KGHSH and LQKENI. The CDR3 is made up of 15 amino acids. CDR3 coding DNA: TGTGCCAGCTCACCACTGACGACAGGGGCCGGGGAGCTGTTTTTT. It specifies CASSPLTTGAGELFF.

J is TRBJ2-5 and V is TRBV5-1; D call uncertain. The V end lost 4 bases, the J end lost 3 bases, and 10 bases lay between the germline ends. The germline CDR1 and CDR2 sequences are SGHRS and YFSETQ. The CDR3 totals 13 residues. CDR3 residues: CASSPRREETQYF. The CDR3 coding sequence is TGCGCCAGCAGCCCTAGACGGGAAGAGACCCAGTACTTC.

V and J are TRBV14 and TRBJ2-2, with D perhaps TRBD2 (6 bases). From germline, CDR1 is SGHDN and CDR2 FVKESK. The CDR3 contains 16 residues. Trimming pared 1 base from V and 3 bases from J, leaving 12 bases between. This chain's CDR3 is CASSQGRVTYTGELFF. The CDR3 region has the DNA TGTGCCAGCAGCCAAGGGAGGGTCACCTACACCGGGGAGCTGTTTTTT.

The chain employs TRBV11-2 and TRBJ1-4; no clear D gene. The V gene's germline CDR1 is SGHAT and CDR2 FQNNGV. V lost 5 bases to trimming and J lost 3 bases, with 10 bases between them. This CDR3 is 14 amino acids long. The CDR3 DNA reads as TGTGCCAGCAGCCATCGGAGGGCTAATGAAAAACTGTTTTTT. This sequence encodes CASSHRRANEKLFF.

The chain has TRBV5-1 and TRBJ1-2; possibly TRBD1 for D (6 bases). This CDR3 comprises 12 residues. CDR1 and CDR2 from the germline V gene are SGHRS and YFSETQ. Deletions cut 2 bases from V and 6 bases from J, with 8 bases between. CDR3 region: CASSLNRDGYTF. Written as DNA, the CDR3 is TGCGCCAGCAGCTTAAACAGGGATGGCTACACCTTC.

This chain uses TRBV10-3 with TRBJ1-3; no reliable D call. Germline CDR1 is ENHRY and CDR2 is SYGVKD. V lost 0 bases and J 4 bases, leaving 7 bases between the germline ends. The CDR3 runs to 14 residues. In DNA, the CDR3 is TGTGCCATCAGTGAGTCGAACAGCGGAAACACCATATATTTT. Its translation: CAISESNSGNTIYF.

The genes are TRBV11-2 and TRBJ2-6; D unresolved. V lost 6 bases and J lost 4, with 16 bases in between. The germline V gene encodes CDR1 SGHAT and CDR2 FQNNGV. CDR3 length: 16 amino acids. CDR3 loop: CASSQLWLEGANVLTF. For the CDR3, the DNA is TGTGCCAGCAGTCAACTCTGGCTAGAGGGGGCCAACGTCCTGACTTTC.

J is TRBJ2-2 and V is TRBV5-6; 10 nucleotides line up with TRBD2. CDR1 SGHDT and CDR2 YYEEEE come from the germline V gene. The CDR3 sequence is 16 residues long. Trimming at V came to 2 bases and at J to 3 bases, leaving 4 bases not matched to a gene. Here the CDR3 DNA reads TGTGCCAGCAGCTTCCGGACTAGCGGATACACCGGGGAGCTGTTTTTT. Translation gives CASSFRTSGYTGELFF.

V and J are TRBV7-8 and TRBJ1-1; D might be TRBD1 (5 bases). Trimming shortened V by 2 bases and J by 0 bases, and 13 bases separated the two germline ends. Germline V lookup: CDR1 SGHVS, CDR2 FQNEAQ. The CDR3 contains 16 residues. CDR3: CASSLFTQGLNTEAFF. The DNA for the CDR3 is TGTGCCAGCAGCTTATTTACTCAGGGCCTGAACACTGAAGCTTTCTTT.

V usage is TRBV9 and J usage is TRBJ1-5; TRBD1 aligns across 7 bases. V gave up 1 base and J gave up 4 bases; unmatched junction bases: 5. The CDR3 consists of 15 residues. CDR1 is SGDLS, CDR2 YYNGEE, per germline. CDR3 region: CASSVSTGFNQPQHF. CDR3 nucleotides: TGTGCCAGCAGCGTATCGACAGGGTTTAATCAGCCCCAGCATTTT.

J is TRBJ2-6 and V is TRBV19; no reliable D call. This CDR3 contains 16 residues. The germline CDR1 and CDR2 sequences are LNHDA and SQIVND (reference sequence). V lost 4 bases, J lost 0 bases, and 10 bases lay in between. The CDR3 DNA follows: TGTGCCAGTAGTACCCGGGCCGTCTCTGGGGCCAACGTCCTGACTTTC. It specifies CASSTRAVSGANVLTF.

V and J are TRBV7-6 and TRBJ2-3; D call uncertain. Germline V CDR1 and CDR2: SGHVS, FNYEAQ. Deletions cut 2 bases from V and 4 bases from J, with 7 bases between. The CDR3 contains 13 residues. CDR3 amino acids: CASSLNRADTQYF. The CDR3 bases are TGTGCCAGCAGCTTAAATCGCGCAGATACGCAGTATTTT.

This clone showed up just once. CDR3 amino acids: CASSGDRETYGYTF. The CDR3 DNA reads TGTGCCAGCAGTGGGGACAGGGAAACTTATGGCTACACCTTC. The chain uses TRBV28 and TRBJ1-2, with 9 bases lining up with TRBD1. The CDR3 loop spans 14 amino acids. V shed 5 bases and J 5 bases; nucleotides not matched to a gene: 6. Germline CDR1 and CDR2: MDHEN and SYDVKM.

This chain links TRBV5-6 with TRBJ2-2; a possible D gene is TRBD2 (6 bases). Per germline, CDR1 SGHDT and CDR2 YYEEEE. The CDR3 has 14 residues. V lost 4 bases to trimming and J lost 4 bases, with 11 bases between them. CDR3 residues: CASSGDSPTGELFF. The CDR3 DNA sequence: TGTGCCAGCAGCGGGGACTCCCCCACCGGGGAGCTGTTTTTT.

V usage is TRBV4-1 and J usage is TRBJ1-2; 7 positions agree with TRBD1. The CDR3 runs 15 residues. Losses at the gene ends were 4 bases for V and 10 bases for J; bases not matched to a gene: 15. Germline CDR1 is MGHRA and CDR2 is YSYEKL. The CDR3, as DNA: TGCGCCAGCAGCCCCCACCCTGGGACAGCGAAAGACTACACCTTC. This codes for CASSPHPGTAKDYTF.

This chain links TRBV2 with TRBJ1-2, with 7 positions matching TRBD1. Germline V CDR1 and CDR2: SNHLY, FYNNEI. Losses at the gene ends were 4 bases for V and 8 bases for J; bases not matched to a gene: 10. This CDR3 comprises 14 residues. The CDR3 protein is CASSGYGGGGGYTF. CDR3 DNA: TGTGCCAGCAGTGGGTATGGAGGGGGCGGCGGCTACACCTTC.

The V call is TRBV4-1, the J call TRBJ1-6; D gene uncertain. Trimming cost V 1 base and J 5 bases, with 12 bases left between them. Germline lookup yields CDR1 MGHRA and CDR2 YSYEKL. This CDR3 has 16 residues. CDR3 in amino acids: CASSQGRTANNSPLHF. DNA of the CDR3: TGCGCCAGCAGCCAAGGGAGGACGGCAAATAATTCACCCCTCCACTTT.

The V and J genes are TRBV5-6 and TRBJ2-3, with a tentative D call TRBD2 (5 bases). Germline lookup yields CDR1 SGHDT and CDR2 YYEEEE. With 0 bases removed from V and 2 bases from J, the gap between germline ends came to 13 bases. The CDR3 has 16 residues. CDR3 DNA sequence: TGTGCCAGCAGCTTGGCGTTAGGAGCGGACACAGATACGCAGTATTTT. It codes for CASSLALGADTDTQYF.

The chain carries TRBV7-8 and TRBJ2-1, with 7 bases identical to TRBD2. The V gene's germline CDR1 is SGHVS and CDR2 FQNEAQ. The CDR3 has 14 amino acids. The trim removed 1 base at V and 7 bases at J, leaving 4 bases unmatched. CDR3 protein: CASSLVGTTNEQFF. The CDR3 coding sequence is TGTGCCAGCAGCTTAGTGGGGACTACTAATGAGCAGTTCTTC.

This sequence joins TRBV28 and TRBJ1-4, with TRBD1 as a possible D gene (5 bases). The V end lost 6 bases, the J end lost 6 bases, and 11 bases lay between the germline ends. The CDR3 consists of 13 residues. Per germline, CDR1 MDHEN and CDR2 SYDVKM. Here the CDR3 reads CASRLGVDEKLFF. In nucleotides, the CDR3 is TGTGCCAGCAGATTGGGGGTAGATGAAAAACTGTTTTTT.

A note on this clone: Germline is not matched at one junction end, which may reflect a read error. The chain is built from TRBV19 and TRBJ2-7; perhaps TRBD1 as D (5 bases). Germline loops: CDR1 LNHDA, CDR2 SQIVND (reference sequence). This CDR3 is built from 10 residues. The CDR3 spells CPRVVYEQYF. Here the CDR3 DNA reads TGTCCCAGGGTCGTTTACGAGCAGTACTTC.

This chain joins TRBV27 and TRBJ2-3; the D gene is possibly TRBD1 (6 bases). This CDR3 region has 17 residues. Trimming pared 1 base from V and 1 base from J, leaving 15 bases between. Looked up from germline, CDR1 is MNHEY and CDR2 is SMNVEV (reference sequence). The DNA of the CDR3 is TGTGCCAGCAGTTTATTTCGAGGGGGTGGTCGCACAGATACGCAGTATTTT. Its protein product is CASSLFRGGGRTDTQYF.

The chain joins TRBV29-1 to TRBJ2-1, with a possible D match to TRBD2 (5 bases). Germline CDR1 SQVTM, CDR2 ANQGSEA. Trimming removed 1 base from V and 5 bases from J, with 12 bases in between. This CDR3 contains 14 residues. This CDR3 reads CSVEGGPSNNEQFF. In DNA form, the CDR3 reads TGCAGCGTTGAAGGAGGGCCATCAAACAATGAGCAGTTCTTC.

The chain carries TRBV7-9 and TRBJ2-2; TRBD1 matches 7 bases. CDR3 length: 15 amino acids. Germline CDR1 is SEHNR and CDR2 is FQNEAQ (reference sequence). The trim removed 6 bases at V and 5 bases at J, leaving 9 bases unmatched. The CDR3 loop is CASRHEGAWTGELFF. The CDR3 bases are TGTGCCAGCAGACATGAGGGGGCATGGACCGGGGAGCTGTTTTTT.

The rearrangement links TRBV5-6 to TRBJ2-7; possible D gene TRBD2, 6 bases. CDR1 and CDR2 (germline): SGHDT, YYEEEE. The CDR3 is made up of 15 amino acids. With 5 bases removed from V and 6 bases from J, the gap between germline ends came to 21 bases. The CDR3 sequence: CASSPPVGGSGEQYF. The CDR3 DNA sequence: TGTGCCAGCAGTCCGCCGGTAGGAGGGTCGGGCGAGCAGTACTTC.

The chain is built from TRBV12-1 and TRBJ1-1. TRBV12-1 is classified as a pseudogene. CDR3 size: 12 residues. DNA for the CDR3: TGTGCCAGCAGCTTTGGGGACACTGAAGCTTTCTTT. Translated, it gives CASSFGDTEAFF.

The chain couples TRBV6-1 to TRBJ2-2; 9 positions agree with TRBD2. In germline, CDR1 is MNHNS, CDR2 SASEGT. The ends lost 7 bases at V and 6 bases at J; junction bases unmatched: 3. The length of the CDR3 is 13 residues. This chain's CDR3 is CASKAGGPGELFF. CDR3 DNA sequence: TGTGCCAGCAAGGCGGGAGGGCCCGGGGAGCTGTTTTTT.

CDR3 nucleotide sequence: TGTGCCAGCAGCCCCTCCGGGGGAAAGGGAAACACCATATATTTT. Translation: CASSPSGGKGNTIYF. This chain connects TRBV7-2 to TRBJ1-3; a weak D match, TRBD1 (5 bases). Trimming shortened V by 5 bases and J by 4 bases, and 15 bases separated the two germline ends. The CDR3 is 15 amino acids. Germline CDR1 reads SGHTA; CDR2 reads FQGNSA. Full variable domain (remainder filled in from reference TRBV7-2 and TRBJ1-3): GAGVSQSPSNKVTEKGKDVELRCDPISGHTALYWYRQSLGQGLEFLIYFQGNSAPDKSGLPSDRFSAERTGGSVSTLTIQRTQQEDSAVYLCASSPSGGKGNTIYFGEGSWLTVV.